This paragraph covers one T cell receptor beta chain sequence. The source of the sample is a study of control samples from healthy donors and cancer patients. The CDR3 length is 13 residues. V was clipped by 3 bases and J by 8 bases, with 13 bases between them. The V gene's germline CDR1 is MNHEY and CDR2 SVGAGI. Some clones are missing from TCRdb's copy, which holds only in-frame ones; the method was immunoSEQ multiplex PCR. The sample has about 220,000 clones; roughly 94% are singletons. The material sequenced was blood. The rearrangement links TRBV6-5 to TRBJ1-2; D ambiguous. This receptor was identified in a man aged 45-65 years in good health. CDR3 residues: CASSYDLSRGYTF. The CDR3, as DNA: TGTGCCAGCAGTTATGACCTTTCTAGGGGCTACACCTTC.